The rows below give T cell receptor beta chains drawn from one sample of a study of Tregs in tolerant kidney transplant recipients. Sequenced by immunoSEQ multiplex PCR; TCRdb stores in-frame clones only, minus some. The sample lists tens of thousands of clones, 65% to 85% occurring once. Specimen: CD4+ T cells from blood. These receptors all come from a human donor in good health. CDR3s include the opening cysteine and the closing phenylalanine or tryptophan.

J | V | CDR3
TRBJ2-2 | TRBV7-3 | CASSSLGQNTGELFF
TRBJ2-5 | TRBV11-1 | CASSPNPGWGEETQYF
TRBJ1-5 | TRBV5-6 | CASSLTGRQPQHF
TRBJ2-5 | TRBV27 | CASSPSMILQETQYF
TRBJ2-2 | TRBV5-1 | CASGQGASGYTGELFF
TRBJ2-2 | TRBV18 | CASSPLRANTGELFF
TRBJ2-3 | TRBV30 | CAWSLGLAGGTDTQYF
TRBJ2-3 | TRBV6-1 | CASSERFSSGGATDTQYF
TRBJ1-4 | TRBV30 | CAWSPAGLNEKLFF
TRBJ2-3 | TRBV25-1 | CASSAGLSTDTQYF
TRBJ1-4 | TRBV11-3 | CASSPARGEKLFF
TRBJ1-2 | TRBV4-3 | CASSQVSAWGLPGGYTF
TRBJ2-2 | TRBV7-2 | CASSNRSSLPGELFF
TRBJ2-1 | TRBV19 | CASRGGNEQFF
TRBJ2-5 | TRBV20-1 | CSGFEFQTQYF
TRBJ2-3 | TRBV7-9 | CASSPGGGRTDTQYF
TRBJ1-1 | TRBV5-1 | CASSADGYTEAFF
TRBJ1-1 | TRBV15 | CATSRDLDTEAFF
TRBJ2-7 | TRBV5-3 | CARSLSGTHNGYEQYF
TRBJ1-1 | TRBV4-3 | CASSRQRNTEAFF
TRBJ2-3 | TRBV7-7 | CASSLRQTDTQYF
TRBJ1-5 | TRBV7-2 | CASSVDRGRQPQHF
TRBJ1-1 | TRBV10-3 | CAISVTQNTEAFF
TRBJ1-2 | TRBV12-2 | CASRLVGGGQFYYGYTF
TRBJ2-5 | TRBV12-5 | CASGLVHGFVGQETQYF
TRBJ2-7 | TRBV2 | CASSEYYEQYF
TRBJ2-5 | TRBV5-8 | CASTQYQETQYF
TRBJ2-2 | TRBV4-3 | CASSLQRNTGELFF
TRBJ2-7 | TRBV5-1 | CASSDPGQGTYEQYF
TRBJ1-6 | TRBV30 | CAWTSLSPRESPLHF
TRBJ1-6 | TRBV5-1 | CASRGGGSSPLHF
TRBJ2-5 | TRBV15 | CATSREYGGGETQYF
TRBJ2-2 | TRBV9 | CASSGPGQMTGELFF
TRBJ1-2 | TRBV14 | CASSQGRGYGYTF
TRBJ2-2 | TRBV9 | CASSVAVQANTGELFF
TRBJ2-5 | TRBV2 | CASSDLGTSGGRKYF
TRBJ2-6 | TRBV5-3 | CARSAKGKFLAGVSGANVLTF
TRBJ1-1 | TRBV6-5 | CASSRDTEAFF
TRBJ2-7 | TRBV5-6 | CASSSAGPYEQYF
TRBJ1-2 | TRBV10-3 | CAITRGDGYGYTF
TRBJ1-2 | TRBV7-8 | CASSLRGSVSGYTF
TRBJ2-5 | TRBV11-2 | CASSLGTGTTYQETQYF
TRBJ1-1 | TRBV11-2 | CASSPRTRNTEAFF
TRBJ2-3 | TRBV5-1 | CASSLGTGSDTQYF
TRBJ1-2 | TRBV21-1 | CASSGPGYTF
TRBJ2-7 | TRBV19 | CASSIGEGRYEQYF
TRBJ1-3 | TRBV5-6 | CASSLARGNTIYF
TRBJ2-7 | TRBV10-3 | CAISEGGGIGEQYF
TRBJ1-2 | TRBV13 | CASRQGPAGYTF
TRBJ1-1 | TRBV7-8 | CASSLPGTGIVTEAFF
TRBJ2-2 | TRBV5-1 | CASSPQGSGELFF
TRBJ2-4 | TRBV2 | CASSGQSLAKNIQYF
TRBJ1-3 | TRBV7-6 | CASSLLTDRNSGNTIYF
TRBJ1-1 | TRBV4-3 | CASSQGWYTEAFF
TRBJ1-1 | TRBV2 | CASSYHLGENTEAFF